These 8 T cell receptor beta chains were sequenced from one sample in a study of blood T cell repertoires in COVID-19 (TCRdb year 2020). Preparation of the library involved the immunoSEQ multiplex PCR assay. Held by TCRdb, this immuneACCESS table contains in-frame sequences only and omits some clones. Under half of the omission traces to an unresolved V gene where checked; the cause of the rest is unknown. For this sample there are about 240,000 clones; roughly 90% appear just once. The ten largest account for around 6.5% of the sample. Sequenced material: peripheral blood. The receptor source for this set is a man between 60 and 75 years old with acute or convalescent COVID-19.

This clone was picked up a small number of times. This chain links TRBV28 with TRBJ1-5; D not resolved. Trimming pared 1 base from V and 2 bases from J, leaving 12 bases between. The CDR3 sequence is 16 residues long. The V gene's germline CDR1 is MDHEN and CDR2 SYDVKM. This CDR3 is CASSLLTLGRNQPQHF. CDR3 in DNA: TGTGCCAGCAGTTTATTAACCCTTGGGCGCAATCAGCCCCAGCATTTT.

The V gene is TRBV19, the J gene TRBJ2-3; TRBD2 aligns across 8 bases. Germline V gene data show CDR1 as LNHDA and CDR2 as SQIVND (reference sequence). The junction had 4 bases not matched to a gene; V was cut back by 2 bases and J by 0 bases. This CDR3 has 16 residues. The CDR3 DNA reads TGTGCCAGTAGTATAAGGCGCGGGAGGAGCACAGATACGCAGTATTTT. It codes for CASSIRRGRSTDTQYF. Looking up the rest from reference TRBV19 and TRBJ2-3 gives the full variable domain: DGGITQSPKYLFRKEGQNVTLSCEQNLNHDAMYWYRQDPGQGLRLIYYSQIVNDFQKGDIAEGYSVSREKKESFPLTVTSAQKNPTAFYLCASSIRRGRSTDTQYFGPGTRLTVL.

V usage is TRBV9 and J usage is TRBJ2-2; possibly TRBD2 for D (5 bases). Trimming took 5 bases from V and 4 from J, leaving 15 bases between them. The germline V gene encodes CDR1 SGDLS and CDR2 YYNGEE. The CDR3 spans 15 residues. CDR3 nucleotides: TGTGCCAGCAGACTAGACCCGGGCAGCACCGGGGAGCTGTTTTTT. It encodes CASRLDPGSTGELFF.

V is TRBV7-3 and J is TRBJ2-2; 11 nucleotides agree with TRBD1. Germline V lookup: CDR1 SGHTA, CDR2 FQGTGA. CDR3 size: 15 residues. V was clipped by 4 bases and J by 2 bases; unmatched bases: 0. CDR3 in DNA: TGTGCCAGCAGCTGGACAGGGGGCAACACCGGGGAGCTGTTTTTT. Amino acids: CASSWTGGNTGELFF.

This rearrangement joins TRBV12-5 to TRBJ1-2, with 10 bases identical to TRBD1. The V gene's germline CDR1 is LGHNT and CDR2 FRNRAP. Trimming removed 4 bases from V and 6 bases from J; junction bases left unmatched: 8. The CDR3 has 15 amino acids. The CDR3 protein is CASGSTGTGEHGYTF. CDR3 sequence (DNA): TGTGCTAGTGGTTCAACCGGGACAGGGGAGCATGGCTACACCTTC.

This chain links TRBV11-1 with TRBJ2-7, with a tentative D call TRBD1 (6 bases). Germline V gene sequence: CDR1 SGHAT, CDR2 FQDESV (reference sequence). This CDR3 contains 15 residues. Trimming removed 5 bases at V and 5 bases at J, with 19 bases between. The CDR3 is CASSPREGGRDEQYF. CDR3 nucleotides: TGTGCCAGCAGCCCCAGGGAAGGGGGACGCGACGAGCAGTACTTC.

This chain joins TRBV2 and TRBJ2-5; no firm D call. The CDR3 has 14 residues. Trimming shortened V by 2 bases and J by 0 bases, and 7 bases separated the two germline ends. Germline V gene lookup returns CDR1 SNHLY and CDR2 FYNNEI. The CDR3 is CASSENGHQETQYF. The CDR3 nucleotides read TGTGCCAGCAGTGAAAACGGTCACCAAGAGACCCAGTACTTC. The entire variable domain, with the rest obtained from reference TRBV2 and TRBJ2-5, is as follows: EPEVTQTPSHQVTQMGQEVILRCVPISNHLYFYWYRQILGQKVEFLVSFYNNEISEKSEIFDDQFSVERPDGSNFTLKIRSTKLEDSAMYFCASSENGHQETQYFGPGTRLLVL.

The V call is TRBV12-3 or TRBV12-4, the J call TRBJ1-1; no reliable D call. The CDR3 is made up of 13 amino acids. With 5 bases removed from V and 6 bases from J, the gap between germline ends came to 13 bases. The CDR3 loop reads CASSPMSGPEAFF. The CDR3 DNA is TGTGCCAGCAGTCCAATGAGTGGGCCTGAAGCTTTCTTT.